This record looks at one TCR beta chain sequence and its context. Its antigen is unknown. The entry originates in a study of T cells in Graves' hyperthyroidism and ophthalmopathy. Study overall: Blood was drawn when the patient was first diagnosed and still untreated. Study conclusions and caveats: Appearing also in blood were most of the thyroid clonotypes expanded above 0.001.

Those with hyperthyroidism were 18 to 65 years old, newly diagnosed, and ill for under 2 months. RNA transcripts gave rise to amplified TCR beta CDR3 regions. When the TCR CDR3 underwent first-round RT-PCR, the HTBI primer set was used. TCRdb reprocessed the multiplex PCR reads via MiXCR and lists one record per CDR3 protein. The table lists approximately 400,000 distinct CDR3 sequences, approximately 14% of them singletons. Trimming stripped 2 bases from V and 5 bases from J, with 7 bases between. The CDR3 loop spans 13 amino acids. From germline, CDR1 is KGHSH and CDR2 LQKENI. The sequencing input was blood. The rearrangement joins TRBV18 to TRBJ1-5; no reliable D call. The receptor's source is a woman aged 18-29 years with Graves' hyperthyroidism that later progressed to Graves' ophthalmopathy. The CDR3 reads CASSPVEDQPQHF. Here the CDR3 DNA reads TGTGCCAGCTCACCAGTGGAGGATCAGCCCCAGCATTTT.